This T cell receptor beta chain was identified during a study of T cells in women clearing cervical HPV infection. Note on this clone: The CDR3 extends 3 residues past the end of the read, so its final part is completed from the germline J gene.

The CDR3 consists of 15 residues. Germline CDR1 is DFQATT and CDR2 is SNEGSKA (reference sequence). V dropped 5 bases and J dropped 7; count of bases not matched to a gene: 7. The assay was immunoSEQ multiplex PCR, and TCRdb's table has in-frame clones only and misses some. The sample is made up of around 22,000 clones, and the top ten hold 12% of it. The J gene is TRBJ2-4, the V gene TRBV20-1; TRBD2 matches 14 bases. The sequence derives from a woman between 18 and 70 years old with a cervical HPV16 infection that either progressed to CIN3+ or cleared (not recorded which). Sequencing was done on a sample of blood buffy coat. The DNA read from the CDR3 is TGCAGTGCTCCCGGGAGGACTAGCGGGAGGAACATT. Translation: CSAPGRTSGRNI. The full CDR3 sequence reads CSAPGRTSGRNIQYF.